This T cell receptor (beta chain) was sequenced in a study of identical twins. TCRdb recomputed calls from the 5' RACE reads with MiXCR, one row per CDR3 protein. The data hold nearly 900,000 distinct CDR3 sequences, with more than 9% observed a single time. This CDR3 is built from 15 residues. Trimming pared 6 bases from V and 0 bases from J, leaving 15 bases between. Germline assignment: CDR1 MDHEN and CDR2 SYDVKM. This clonotype was seen a few times. The same data also went into a second study, on yellow fever vaccine responses in identical twins.

The clonotype was recovered from a woman younger than 35 in good health. The source material was PBMCs. This chain connects TRBV28 to TRBJ2-7; weak D call: TRBD1 (6 bases). The CDR3 is CASSKNRQDSYEQYV. In DNA, the CDR3 is TGTGCCAGCAGCAAAAACCGACAGGACTCCTACGAGCAGTACGTC.